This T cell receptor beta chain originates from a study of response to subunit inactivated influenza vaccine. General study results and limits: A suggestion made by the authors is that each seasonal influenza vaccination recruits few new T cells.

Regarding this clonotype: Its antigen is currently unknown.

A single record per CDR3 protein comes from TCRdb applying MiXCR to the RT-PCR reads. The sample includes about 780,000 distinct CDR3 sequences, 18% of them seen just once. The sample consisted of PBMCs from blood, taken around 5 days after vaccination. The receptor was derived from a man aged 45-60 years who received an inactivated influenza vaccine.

CDR3 coding DNA: TGCAGTGCTAGAGGAGTAGCGGGGGCGAGAGATACGCAGTATTTT. As protein: CSARGVAGARDTQYF. The chain employs TRBV20-1 and TRBJ2-3, with 9 bases lining up with TRBD2. The trim removed 1 base at V and 5 bases at J, leaving 7 bases unmatched. There are 15 residues in the CDR3. Germline V gives CDR1 DFQATT, CDR2 SNEGSKA (reference sequence).